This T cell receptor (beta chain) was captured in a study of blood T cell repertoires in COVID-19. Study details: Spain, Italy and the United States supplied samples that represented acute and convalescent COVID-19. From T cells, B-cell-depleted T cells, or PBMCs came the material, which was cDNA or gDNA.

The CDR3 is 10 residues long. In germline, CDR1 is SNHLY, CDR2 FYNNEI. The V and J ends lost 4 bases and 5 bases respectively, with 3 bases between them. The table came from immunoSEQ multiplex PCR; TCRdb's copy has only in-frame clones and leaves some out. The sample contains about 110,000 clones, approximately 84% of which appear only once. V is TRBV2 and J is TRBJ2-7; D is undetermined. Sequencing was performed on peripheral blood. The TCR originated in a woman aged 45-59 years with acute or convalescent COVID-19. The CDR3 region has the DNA TGTGCCAGCAGTGGGCACGAGCAGTACTTC. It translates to CASSGHEQYF.